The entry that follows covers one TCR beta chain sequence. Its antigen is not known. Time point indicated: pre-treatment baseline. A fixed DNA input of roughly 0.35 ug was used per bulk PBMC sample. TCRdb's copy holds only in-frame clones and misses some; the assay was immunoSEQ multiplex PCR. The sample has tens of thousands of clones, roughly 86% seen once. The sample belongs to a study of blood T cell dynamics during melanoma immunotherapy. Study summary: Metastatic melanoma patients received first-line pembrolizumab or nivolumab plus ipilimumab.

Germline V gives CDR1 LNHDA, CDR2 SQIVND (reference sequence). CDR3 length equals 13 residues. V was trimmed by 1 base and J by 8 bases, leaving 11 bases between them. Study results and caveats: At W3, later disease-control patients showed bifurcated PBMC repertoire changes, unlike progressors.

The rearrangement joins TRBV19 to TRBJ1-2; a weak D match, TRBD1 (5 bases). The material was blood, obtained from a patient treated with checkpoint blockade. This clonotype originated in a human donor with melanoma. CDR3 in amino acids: CASSIVEGTGYTF. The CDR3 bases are TGTGCCAGTAGTATAGTAGAAGGGACCGGCTACACCTTC.